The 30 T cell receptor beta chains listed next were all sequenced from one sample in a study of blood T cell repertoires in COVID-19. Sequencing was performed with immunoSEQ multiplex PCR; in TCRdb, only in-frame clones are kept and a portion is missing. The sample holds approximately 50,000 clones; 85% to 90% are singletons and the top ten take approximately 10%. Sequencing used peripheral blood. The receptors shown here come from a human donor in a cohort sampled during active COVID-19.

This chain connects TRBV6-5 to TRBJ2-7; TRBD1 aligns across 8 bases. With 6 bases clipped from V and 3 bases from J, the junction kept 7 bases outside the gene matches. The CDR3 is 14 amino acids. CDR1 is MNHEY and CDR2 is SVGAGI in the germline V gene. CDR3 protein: CASRAQGADYEQYF. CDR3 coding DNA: TGTGCCAGCAGAGCTCAGGGGGCGGACTACGAGCAGTACTTC.

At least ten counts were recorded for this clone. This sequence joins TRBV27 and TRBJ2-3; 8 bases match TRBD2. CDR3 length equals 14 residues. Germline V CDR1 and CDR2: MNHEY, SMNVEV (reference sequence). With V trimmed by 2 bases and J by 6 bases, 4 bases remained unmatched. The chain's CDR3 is CASSLRSGGDTQYF. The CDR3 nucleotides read TGTGCCAGCAGTTTAAGGTCGGGAGGGGATACGCAGTATTTT.

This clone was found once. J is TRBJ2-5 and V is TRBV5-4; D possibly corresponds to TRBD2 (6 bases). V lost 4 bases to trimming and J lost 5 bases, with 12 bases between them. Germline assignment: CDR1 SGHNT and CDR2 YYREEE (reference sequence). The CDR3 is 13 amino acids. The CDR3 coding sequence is TGTGCCAGCAGCAATGTGGAGGGTGAGACCCAGTACTTC. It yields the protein CASSNVEGETQYF.

The CDR3 protein is CASSGNYNSPLHF. The DNA for the CDR3 is TGTGCCAGCAGTGGCAACTATAATTCACCCCTCCACTTT. The V and J genes are TRBV6-6 and TRBJ1-6; D is uncertain. The CDR3 length is 13 residues. V was shortened by 5 bases and J by 3 bases, with 5 bases between the two germline ends. The germline V gene encodes CDR1 MNHNY and CDR2 SVGAGI (reference sequence).

DNA of the CDR3: TGCGCCAGCAGTGATCTCCTTCGACAGAAATTAGGGACTTCTATAGCCAAAAACATTCAGTACTTC. Translating it yields CASSDLLRQKLGTSIAKNIQYF. V and J are TRBV10-1 and TRBJ2-4, with a possible D match to TRBD2 (6 bases). This CDR3 spans 22 amino acids. Germline CDR1 is WNHNN and CDR2 is SYGVQD (reference sequence). The V and J ends lost 3 bases and 0 bases respectively, with 30 bases between them.

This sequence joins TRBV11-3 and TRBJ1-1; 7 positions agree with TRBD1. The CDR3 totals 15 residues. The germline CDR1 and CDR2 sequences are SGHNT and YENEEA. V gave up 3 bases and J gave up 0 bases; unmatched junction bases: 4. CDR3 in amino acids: CASSLGDSLNTEAFF. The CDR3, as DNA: TGTGCCAGCAGCTTGGGGGACAGCTTGAACACTGAAGCTTTCTTT.

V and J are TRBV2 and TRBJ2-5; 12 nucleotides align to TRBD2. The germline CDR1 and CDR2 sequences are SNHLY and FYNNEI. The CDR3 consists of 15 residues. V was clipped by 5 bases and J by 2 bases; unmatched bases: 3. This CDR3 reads CASSRTSGDQETQYF. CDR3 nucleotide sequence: TGTGCCAGCAGTCGGACTAGCGGGGATCAAGAGACCCAGTACTTC.

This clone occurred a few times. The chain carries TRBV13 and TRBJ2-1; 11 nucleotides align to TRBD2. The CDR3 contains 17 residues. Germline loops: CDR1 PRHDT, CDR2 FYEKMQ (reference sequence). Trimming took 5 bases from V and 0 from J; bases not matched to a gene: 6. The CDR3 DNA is TGTGCCAGCAGCATTACTAGCGGGGGTAGCTCCTACAATGAGCAGTTCTTC. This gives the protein CASSITSGGSSYNEQFF.

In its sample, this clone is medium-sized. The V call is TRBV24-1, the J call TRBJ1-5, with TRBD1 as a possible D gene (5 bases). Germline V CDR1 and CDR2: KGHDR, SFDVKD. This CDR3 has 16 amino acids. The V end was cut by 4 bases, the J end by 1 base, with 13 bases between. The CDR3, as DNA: TGTGCCACCAGTGACAACACAGGAATAAGCAATCAGCCCCAGCATTTT. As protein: CATSDNTGISNQPQHF.

The CDR3 sequence is CASSLGPYRARGKNIQYF. CDR3 sequence (DNA): TGTGCCAGCAGCTTAGGGCCCTACAGGGCTAGGGGCAAAAACATTCAGTACTTC. The genes are TRBV7-8 and TRBJ2-4; weak D call: TRBD1 (6 bases). The CDR3 contains 18 residues. Trimming took off 1 base at V and 3 bases at J, with 19 bases between the two ends. Germline CDR1 and CDR2: SGHVS and FQNEAQ.

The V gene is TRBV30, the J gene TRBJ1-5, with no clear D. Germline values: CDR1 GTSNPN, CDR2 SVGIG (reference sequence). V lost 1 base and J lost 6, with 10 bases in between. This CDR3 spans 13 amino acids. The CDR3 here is CAWSDPRGQPQHF. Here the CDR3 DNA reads TGTGCCTGGAGTGACCCTAGAGGTCAGCCCCAGCATTTT.

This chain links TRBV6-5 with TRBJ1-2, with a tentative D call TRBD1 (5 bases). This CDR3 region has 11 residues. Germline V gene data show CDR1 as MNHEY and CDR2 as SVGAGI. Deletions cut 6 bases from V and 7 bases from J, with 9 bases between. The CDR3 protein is CASRYGAGYTF. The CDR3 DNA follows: TGTGCCAGCAGGTACGGGGCTGGCTACACCTTC.

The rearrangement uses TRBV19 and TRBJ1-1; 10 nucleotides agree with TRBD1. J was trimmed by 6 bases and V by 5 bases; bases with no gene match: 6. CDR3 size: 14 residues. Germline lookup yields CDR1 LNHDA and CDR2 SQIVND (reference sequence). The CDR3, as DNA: TGTGCCAGTAGTCCCGGACAGGGGGACCCTGAAGCTTTCTTT. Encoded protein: CASSPGQGDPEAFF.

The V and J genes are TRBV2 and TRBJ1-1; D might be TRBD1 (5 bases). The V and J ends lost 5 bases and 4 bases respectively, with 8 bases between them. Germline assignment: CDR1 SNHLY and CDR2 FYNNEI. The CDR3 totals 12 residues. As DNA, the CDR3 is TGTGCCAGCAGTTTCGGGGGCACTGAAGCTTTCTTT. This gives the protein CASSFGGTEAFF.

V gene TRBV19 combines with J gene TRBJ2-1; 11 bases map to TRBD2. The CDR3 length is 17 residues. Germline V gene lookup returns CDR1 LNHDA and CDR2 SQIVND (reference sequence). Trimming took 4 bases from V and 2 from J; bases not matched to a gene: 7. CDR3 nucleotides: TGTGCCAGTAGTACCCAGACTAGCGGGACGACCTACAATGAGCAGTTCTTC. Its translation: CASSTQTSGTTYNEQFF.

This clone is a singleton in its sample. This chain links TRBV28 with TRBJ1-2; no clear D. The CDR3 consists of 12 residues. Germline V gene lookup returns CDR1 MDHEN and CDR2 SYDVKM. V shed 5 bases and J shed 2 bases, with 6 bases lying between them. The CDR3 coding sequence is TGTGCCAGCAGTCAGGCAAACTATGGCTACACCTTC. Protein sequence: CASSQANYGYTF.

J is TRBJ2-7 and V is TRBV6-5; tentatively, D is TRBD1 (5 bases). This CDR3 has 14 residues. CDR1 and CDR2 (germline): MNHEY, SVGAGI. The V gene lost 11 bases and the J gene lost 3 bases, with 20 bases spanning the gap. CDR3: CASRWGFLLYEQYF. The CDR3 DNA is TGTGCCTCCCGGTGGGGCTTCCTCCTCTACGAGCAGTACTTC.

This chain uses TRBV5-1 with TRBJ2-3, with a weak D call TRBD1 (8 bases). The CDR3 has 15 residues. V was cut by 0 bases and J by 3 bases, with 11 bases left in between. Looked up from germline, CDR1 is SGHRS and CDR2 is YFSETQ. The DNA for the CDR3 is TGCGCCAGCAGCTTGGAACAGGGGGGGACAGATACGCAGTATTTT. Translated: CASSLEQGGTDTQYF.

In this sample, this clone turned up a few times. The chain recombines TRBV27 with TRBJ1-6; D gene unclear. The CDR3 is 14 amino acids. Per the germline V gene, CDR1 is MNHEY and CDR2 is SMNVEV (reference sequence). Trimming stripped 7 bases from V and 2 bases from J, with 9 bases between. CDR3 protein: CASTTMAYNSPLHF. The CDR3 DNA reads TGTGCCAGCACAACAATGGCCTATAATTCACCCCTCCACTTT.

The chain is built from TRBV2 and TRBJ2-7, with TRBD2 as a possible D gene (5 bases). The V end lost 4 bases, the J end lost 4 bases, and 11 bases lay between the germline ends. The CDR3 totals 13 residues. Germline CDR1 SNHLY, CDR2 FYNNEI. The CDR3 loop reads CASSVGLAYEQYF. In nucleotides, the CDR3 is TGTGCCAGCAGTGTGGGCCTAGCATACGAGCAGTACTTC.

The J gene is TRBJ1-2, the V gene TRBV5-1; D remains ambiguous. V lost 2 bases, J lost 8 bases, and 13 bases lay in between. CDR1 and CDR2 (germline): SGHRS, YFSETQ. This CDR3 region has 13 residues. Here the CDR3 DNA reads TGCGCCAGCAGCTTTAGTCCAACGGAGGGCTACACCTTC. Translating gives CASSFSPTEGYTF.

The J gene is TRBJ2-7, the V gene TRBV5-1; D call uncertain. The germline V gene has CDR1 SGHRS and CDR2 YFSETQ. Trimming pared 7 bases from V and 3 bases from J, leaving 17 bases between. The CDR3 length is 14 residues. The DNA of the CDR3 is TGCGCCAGCCTACCAAGTGACTCTTTCTACGAGCAGTACTTC. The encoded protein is CASLPSDSFYEQYF.

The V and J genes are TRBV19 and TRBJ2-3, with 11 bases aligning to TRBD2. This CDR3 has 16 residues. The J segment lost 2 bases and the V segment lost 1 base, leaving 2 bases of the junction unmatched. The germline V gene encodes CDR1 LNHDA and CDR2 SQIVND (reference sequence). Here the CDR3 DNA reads TGTGCCAGTAGTATAGTGACTAGCGGGGACACAGATACGCAGTATTTT. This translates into CASSIVTSGDTDTQYF. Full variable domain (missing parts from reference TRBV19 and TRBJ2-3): DGGITQSPKYLFRKEGQNVTLSCEQNLNHDAMYWYRQDPGQGLRLIYYSQIVNDFQKGDIAEGYSVSREKKESFPLTVTSAQKNPTAFYLCASSIVTSGDTDTQYFGPGTRLTVL.

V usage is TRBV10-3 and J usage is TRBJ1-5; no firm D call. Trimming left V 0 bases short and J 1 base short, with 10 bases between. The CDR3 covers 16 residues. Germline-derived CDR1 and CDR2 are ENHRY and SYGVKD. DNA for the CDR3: TGTGCCATCAGTGAGTCGGAGACGGCCAGCAATCAGCCCCAGCATTTT. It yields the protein CAISESETASNQPQHF.

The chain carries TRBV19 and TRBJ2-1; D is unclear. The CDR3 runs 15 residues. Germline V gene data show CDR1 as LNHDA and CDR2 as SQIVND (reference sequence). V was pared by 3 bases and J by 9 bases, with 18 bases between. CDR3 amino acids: CASSMVSRPLGEQFF. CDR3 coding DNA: TGTGCCAGTAGTATGGTATCCAGGCCCCTTGGTGAGCAGTTCTTC.

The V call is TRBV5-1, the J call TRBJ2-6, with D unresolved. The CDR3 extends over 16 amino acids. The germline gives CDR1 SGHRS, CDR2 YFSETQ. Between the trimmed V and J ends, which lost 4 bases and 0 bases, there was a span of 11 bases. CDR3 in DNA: TGCGCCAGCAGCCCTAGACGGGTCTCTGGGGCCAACGTCCTGACTTTC. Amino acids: CASSPRRVSGANVLTF.

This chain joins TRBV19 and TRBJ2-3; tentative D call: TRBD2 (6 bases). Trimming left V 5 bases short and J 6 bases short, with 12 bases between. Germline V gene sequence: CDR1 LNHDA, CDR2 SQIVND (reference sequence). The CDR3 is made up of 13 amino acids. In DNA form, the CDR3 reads TGTGCCAGTAGTCTCCCCCGGGGGGATACGCAGTATTTT. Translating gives CASSLPRGDTQYF.

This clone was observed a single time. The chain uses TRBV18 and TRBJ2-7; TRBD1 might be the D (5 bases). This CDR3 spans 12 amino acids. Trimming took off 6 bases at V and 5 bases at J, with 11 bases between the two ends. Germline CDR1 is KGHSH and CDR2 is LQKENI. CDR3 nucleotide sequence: TGTGCCAGCTCCGTGCAGGGAAACGAGCAGTACTTC. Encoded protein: CASSVQGNEQYF.

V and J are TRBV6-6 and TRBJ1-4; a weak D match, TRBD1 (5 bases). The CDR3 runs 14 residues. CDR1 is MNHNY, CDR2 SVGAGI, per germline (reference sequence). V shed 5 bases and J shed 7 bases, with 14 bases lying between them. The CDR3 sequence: CASSPRTLGEKLFF. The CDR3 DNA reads TGTGCCAGCAGTCCACGGACATTGGGTGAAAAACTGTTTTTT.

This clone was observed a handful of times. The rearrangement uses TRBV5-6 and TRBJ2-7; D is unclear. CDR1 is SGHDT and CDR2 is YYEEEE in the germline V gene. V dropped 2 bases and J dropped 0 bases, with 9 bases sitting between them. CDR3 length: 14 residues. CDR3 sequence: CASSLAAYSYEQYF. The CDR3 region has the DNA TGTGCCAGCAGCTTAGCAGCGTACTCCTACGAGCAGTACTTC.